A selection of T cell receptor beta chains follows, all from one sample in a study of cytotoxic CD8 clonotypes in ibrutinib-treated CLL. The assay was immunoSEQ multiplex PCR, and TCRdb's table has in-frame clones only and misses some. Among over 95,000 clones listed, approximately 56% were seen once. The sequenced sample was PBMCs, obtained after 24 months of ibrutinib treatment. These receptors were taken from a human donor with chronic lymphocytic leukemia. The CDR3 runs from the conserved cysteine through the conserved F or W. A D gene is named only where the DNA matches it firmly. Some rows mark clone size as missing; the rest say once, few, many or name a class of expanded clone.

V gene,D gene,clone size,J gene,CDR3 DNA,CDR3 protein
TRBV7-9,TRBD1,few,TRBJ2-5,TGTGCCAGCAGCTTATCAGGGGGAGAGACCCAGTACTTC,CASSLSGGETQYF
TRBV28,-,-,TRBJ1-4,TGTGCCAGCATGTTGGGGGAGAAACTGTTTTTT,CASMLGEKLFF
TRBV11-3,-,-,TRBJ1-4,TGTGCCAGCAGCCTACAGCAGGCTTCCAAGGAACTGTTTTTT,CASSLQQASKELFF
TRBV6-5,-,many,TRBJ2-5,TGTGCCAGCGGAGGAAGGGGGTGGGAGACCCAGTACTTC,CASGGRGWETQYF
TRBV30,-,-,TRBJ2-7,TGTGCCTGGACCGGGGATGGGCACGAGCAGTACTTC,CAWTGDGHEQYF
TRBV7-4,-,-,TRBJ2-7,TGTGCCAGCAGCCCAGGGGGTGCGGGGGGACCACGGCATGCCTTC,CASSPGGAGGPRHAF
TRBV29-1,-,-,TRBJ2-5,TGCAGCGGAGCAGGGAAAGAGACCCAGTACTTC,CSGAGKETQYF
TRBV5-6,-,-,TRBJ2-5,TGTGCCAGCAGCTTGATGAGGTCAGGGCACCAAGAGACCCAGTACTTC,CASSLMRSGHQETQYF
TRBV7-2,-,-,TRBJ2-7,TGTGCCAGCAGCATGACGGGCCCTGGGTACGAGCAGTACTTC,CASSMTGPGYEQYF
TRBV4-1,-,once,TRBJ1-1,TGCGCCAGCGGGGAGGCCTCGATTGAAGCTTTCTTT,CASGEASIEAFF
TRBV9,-,-,TRBJ2-2,TGTGCCAGCAGCGTAGCGGGGGCGGATTCCGGGGAGCTGTTTTTT,CASSVAGADSGELFF
TRBV5-4,-,-,TRBJ2-7,TGTGCCAGCAGCCCGGCACTATCCTACGAGCAGTACTTC,CASSPALSYEQYF
TRBV21-1,-,-,TRBJ1-5,TGTGCCAGCAGCAAATGCGGACAGGGGGGGAGCAATCAGCCCCAGCATTTT,CASSKCGQGGSNQPQHF
TRBV7-2,-,many,TRBJ1-1,TGTGCCAGCAGCTTCTCAGTGAACACTGAAGCTTTCTTT,CASSFSVNTEAFF
TRBV28,-,few,TRBJ2-7,TGTGCCAGCAGTCTCCCCGGTGAACGTCGGGAGCAGTACTTC,CASSLPGERREQYF
TRBV30,TRBD1,-,TRBJ1-5,TGTGCCTGGAGCGCAAACCGGGACAGAAGTAATCAGCCCCAGCATTTT,CAWSANRDRSNQPQHF
TRBV7-2,-,-,TRBJ2-1,TGTGCCAGCAGCTTTGCACGAGGGGAAAATGAGCAGTTCTTC,CASSFARGENEQFF
TRBV29-1,-,few,TRBJ1-1,TGCAGCGTTGAGTCGGGGCTCCTGATGAACACTGAAGCTTTCTTT,CSVESGLLMNTEAFF
TRBV6-1,TRBD1,once,TRBJ1-1,TGTGCCAGCAGTGAAATTATACAGGGGGAAGCTTTCTTT,CASSEIIQGEAFF
TRBV18,TRBD1,few,TRBJ2-2,TGTGCCAGCTCTCCGGGACAGGGGGCTACCGGGGAGCTGTTTTTT,CASSPGQGATGELFF
TRBV28,TRBD1,-,TRBJ2-4,TGTGCCAGCAGTCCCCCCGAACAGGGGCGACTAGCCAAAAACATTCAGTACTTC,CASSPPEQGRLAKNIQYF
TRBV29-1,-,-,TRBJ1-2,TGCAGCGTCGACCAAAACAGGGATGGTGGCTACACCTTC,CSVDQNRDGGYTF
TRBV6-1,-,-,TRBJ1-1,TGTGCCAGCAGTGAGGGGGGCGGGTACGCTGAAGCTTTCTTT,CASSEGGGYAEAFF
TRBV5-4,TRBD1,-,TRBJ2-3,TGTGCCAGCACCCCTCAGGGGGTCACAGATACGCAGTATTTT,CASTPQGVTDTQYF
TRBV4-1,-,-,TRBJ2-3,TGCGCCAGCAGCCAAGAAGGATTCTCTAGCACAGATACGCAGTATTTT,CASSQEGFSSTDTQYF
TRBV7-2,-,once,TRBJ1-6,TGTGCCAGCAGCTTAAATACCCCCCCTAATTCACCCCTCCACTTT,CASSLNTPPNSPLHF
TRBV6-1,-,-,TRBJ1-2,TGTGCCAGCAGTGGCGGGGAGGTGGACGGCTACACCTTC,CASSGGEVDGYTF
TRBV7-9,-,-,TRBJ2-1,TGTGCCAGCAGCCGGACTGGAAACAATGAGCAGTTCTTC,CASSRTGNNEQFF
TRBV9,-,-,TRBJ2-1,TGTGCCAGCAGCGTAGGGGCGGGTCCCCCACAATACAATGAGCAGTTCTTC,CASSVGAGPPQYNEQFF
TRBV6-5,TRBD1,-,TRBJ2-3,TGTGCCAGCAGCCGACGGACAGGGAGGACAGATACGCAGTATTTT,CASSRRTGRTDTQYF
TRBV30,-,few,TRBJ2-7,TGTGCCTGGAGGCAGAGAACCTACGAGCAGTACTTC,CAWRQRTYEQYF
TRBV6-5,TRBD1,-,TRBJ2-7,TGTGCCAGCAGTGACAGGGCTGGCCACGAGCAGTACTTC,CASSDRAGHEQYF
TRBV7-9,-,-,TRBJ2-1,TGTGCCAGCTCCAGGAATGAGCAGTTCTTC,CASSRNEQFF
TRBV7-2,TRBD1,-,TRBJ1-2,TGTGCCAGTCGCGGGACAGGCGGCTATGGCTACACCTTC,CASRGTGGYGYTF
TRBV27,TRBD2,-,TRBJ2-1,TGTGCCAGCCGATCACTAGCGGGGGGTTGGAATGAGCAGTTCTTC,CASRSLAGGWNEQFF
TRBV10-3,-,-,TRBJ2-3,TGTGCCACAACTTTCGGGGGAATAGATACGCAGTATTTT,CATTFGGIDTQYF
TRBV30,TRBD1,-,TRBJ1-2,TGTGCCTGGAGTGATTTCCAGGGGGCTTATGGCTACACCTTC,CAWSDFQGAYGYTF
TRBV28,-,few,TRBJ1-6,TGTGCCAGCAGCAGCGGGAATTCACCCCTCCACTTT,CASSSGNSPLHF
TRBV30,-,few,TRBJ1-2,TGTGCCTGGGTTAGGACGGAACGGGGAAATAACTATGGCTACACCTTC,CAWVRTERGNNYGYTF
TRBV27,-,-,TRBJ1-2,TGTGCCAGCAGTTCTGGGCCGACCTATGGCTACACCTTC,CASSSGPTYGYTF
TRBV30,TRBD1,-,TRBJ2-5,TGTGCCTGGAGTGTCCAGGGGGCAGCGGGTGAGACCCAGTACTTC,CAWSVQGAAGETQYF
TRBV20-1,-,-,TRBJ2-7,TGCAGTGCGCCTGACAGTTACGAGCAGTACTTC,CSAPDSYEQYF
TRBV7-8,-,once,TRBJ1-5,TGTGCCAGCAGCCCTTTGGGGGTAGGAAGGGGGAATCAGCCCCAGCATTTT,CASSPLGVGRGNQPQHF
TRBV11-1,TRBD1,-,TRBJ2-7,TGTGCCAGCAGCTCTCGACAGGGGAAAACCTACGAGCAGTACTTC,CASSSRQGKTYEQYF
TRBV10-3,-,-,TRBJ2-6,TGTGCCATGAGGGACACTAGCTCTGGGGCCAACGTCCTGACTTTC,CAMRDTSSGANVLTF
TRBV28,-,-,TRBJ2-7,TGTGCCAGCAGCCCCGACAGATACGAGCAGTACTTC,CASSPDRYEQYF
TRBV5-1,-,once,TRBJ2-5,TGCGCCAGCACCCCACGACCAGGGACAGAGACCCAGTACTTC,CASTPRPGTETQYF
TRBV29-1,-,-,TRBJ2-6,TGCAGCCCGGGATCAGAGTTAACTGGGGCCAACGTCCTGACTTTC,CSPGSELTGANVLTF